Listed here is a single T cell receptor (beta chain). Its matching antigen is unknown. Trimming cost V 2 bases and J 2 bases; bases outside gene matches: 2. This CDR3 region has 16 residues. CDR1 is SGHRS, CDR2 YFSETQ, per germline. The data were obtained in a study of cytomegalovirus exposure and HLA in healthy donors. Study conclusions and caveats: HLA alleles were associated with fewer than 20,000 TCR beta sequences in a later analysis at 0.05 false discovery rate. In a later analysis, productive TCRs from donors in an Asian-associated ancestry cluster reportedly carried fewer N-insertions than the cohort mean. Per published reports, the classifier diagnosed cytomegalovirus status with high specificity and sensitivity.

60 Vbeta and 13 Jbeta primers were used in PCR. Here immunoSEQ multiplex PCR was the method, and the copy in TCRdb shows in-frame clones only, minus some. The sample contains roughly 120,000 clones, 74% of which appear only once. The TCR was taken from a woman between 50 and 59 years old in good health and CMV-seropositive. V and J are TRBV5-1 and TRBJ2-3, with 13 bases matching TRBD2. The sequencing input was PBMCs. The chain's CDR3 is CASSFGLAGATDTQYF. CDR3 DNA: TGCGCCAGCAGCTTCGGACTAGCGGGGGCCACAGATACGCAGTATTTT.